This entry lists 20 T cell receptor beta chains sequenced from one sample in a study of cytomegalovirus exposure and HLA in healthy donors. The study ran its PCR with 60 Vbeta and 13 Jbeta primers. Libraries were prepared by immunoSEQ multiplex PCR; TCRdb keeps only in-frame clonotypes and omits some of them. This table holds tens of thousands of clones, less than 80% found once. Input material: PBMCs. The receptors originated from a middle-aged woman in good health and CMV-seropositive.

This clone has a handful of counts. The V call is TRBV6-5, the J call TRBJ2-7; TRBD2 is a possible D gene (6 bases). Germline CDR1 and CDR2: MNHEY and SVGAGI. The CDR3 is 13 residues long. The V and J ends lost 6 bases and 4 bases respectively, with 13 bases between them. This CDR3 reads CASSRLGGYEQYF. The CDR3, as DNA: TGTGCCAGCAGCCGACTAGGAGGTTACGAGCAGTACTTC.

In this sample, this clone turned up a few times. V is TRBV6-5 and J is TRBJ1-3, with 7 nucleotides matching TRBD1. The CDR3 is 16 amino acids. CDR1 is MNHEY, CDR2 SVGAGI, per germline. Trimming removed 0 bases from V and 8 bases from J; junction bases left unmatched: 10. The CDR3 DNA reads TGTGCCAGCAGTTACTCGAGGATAGGAGGGGGCTACACCATATATTTT. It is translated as CASSYSRIGGGYTIYF.

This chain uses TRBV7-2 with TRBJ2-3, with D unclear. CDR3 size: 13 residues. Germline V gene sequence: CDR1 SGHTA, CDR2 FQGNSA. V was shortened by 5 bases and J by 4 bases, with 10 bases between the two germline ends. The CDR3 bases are TGTGCCAGCAGCCGCGGTGCCCCAGATACGCAGTATTTT. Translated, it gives CASSRGAPDTQYF.

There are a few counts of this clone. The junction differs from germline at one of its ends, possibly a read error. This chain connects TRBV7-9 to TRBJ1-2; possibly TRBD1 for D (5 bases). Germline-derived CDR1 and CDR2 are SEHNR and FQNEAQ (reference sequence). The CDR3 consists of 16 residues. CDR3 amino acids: CSSSFPQQGGNNGYTF. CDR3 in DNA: TGTTCCAGCAGCTTTCCGCAGCAGGGAGGAAATAATGGCTACACCTTC.

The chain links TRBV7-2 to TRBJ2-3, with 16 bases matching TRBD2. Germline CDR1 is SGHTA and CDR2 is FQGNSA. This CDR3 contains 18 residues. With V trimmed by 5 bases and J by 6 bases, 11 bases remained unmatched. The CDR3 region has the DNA TGTGCCAGCAGCCCCCCCGGGACTAGCGGGGGGGCCGGGGATACGCAGTATTTT. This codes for CASSPPGTSGGAGDTQYF.

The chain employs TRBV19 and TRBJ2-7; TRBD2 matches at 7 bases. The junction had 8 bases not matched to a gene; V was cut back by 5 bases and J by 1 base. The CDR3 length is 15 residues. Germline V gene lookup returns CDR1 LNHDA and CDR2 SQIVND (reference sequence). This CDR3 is CASSARERESYEQYF. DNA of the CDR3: TGTGCCAGTAGTGCGCGGGAGCGGGAATCCTACGAGCAGTACTTC.

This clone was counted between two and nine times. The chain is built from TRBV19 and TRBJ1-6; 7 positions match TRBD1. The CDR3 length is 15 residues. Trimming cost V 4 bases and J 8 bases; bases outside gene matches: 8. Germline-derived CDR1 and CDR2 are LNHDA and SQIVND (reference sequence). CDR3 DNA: TGTGCCAGTAGTAGGACCGGGACAGCTGATTCACCCCTCCACTTT. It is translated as CASSRTGTADSPLHF. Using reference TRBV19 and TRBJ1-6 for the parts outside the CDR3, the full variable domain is DGGITQSPKYLFRKEGQNVTLSCEQNLNHDAMYWYRQDPGQGLRLIYYSQIVNDFQKGDIAEGYSVSREKKESFPLTVTSAQKNPTAFYLCASSRTGTADSPLHFGNGTRLTVT.

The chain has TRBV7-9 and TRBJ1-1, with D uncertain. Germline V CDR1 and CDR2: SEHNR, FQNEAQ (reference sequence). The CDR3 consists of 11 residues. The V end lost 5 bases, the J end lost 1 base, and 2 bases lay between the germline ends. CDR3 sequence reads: CASSRNTEAFF. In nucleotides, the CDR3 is TGTGCCAGCAGCCGGAACACTGAAGCTTTCTTT.

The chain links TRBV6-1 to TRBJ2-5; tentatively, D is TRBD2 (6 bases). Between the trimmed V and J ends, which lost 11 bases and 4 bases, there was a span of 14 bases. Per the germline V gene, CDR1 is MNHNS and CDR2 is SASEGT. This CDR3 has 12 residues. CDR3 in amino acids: CAGERGGETQYF. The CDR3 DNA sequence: TGTGCCGGGGAACGGGGAGGAGAGACCCAGTACTTC.

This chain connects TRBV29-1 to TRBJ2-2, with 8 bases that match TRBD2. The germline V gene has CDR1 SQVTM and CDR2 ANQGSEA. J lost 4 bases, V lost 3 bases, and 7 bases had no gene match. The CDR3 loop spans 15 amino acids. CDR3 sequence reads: CSVEVGGVATGELFF. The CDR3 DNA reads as TGCAGCGTTGAGGTCGGGGGGGTGGCCACCGGGGAGCTGTTTTTT.

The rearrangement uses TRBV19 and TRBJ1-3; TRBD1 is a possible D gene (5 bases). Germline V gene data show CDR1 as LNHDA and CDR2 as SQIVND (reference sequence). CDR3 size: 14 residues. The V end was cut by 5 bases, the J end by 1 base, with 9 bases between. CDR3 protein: CASSQQGSGNTIYF. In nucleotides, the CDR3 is TGTGCCAGTAGTCAGCAGGGATCTGGAAACACCATATATTTT.

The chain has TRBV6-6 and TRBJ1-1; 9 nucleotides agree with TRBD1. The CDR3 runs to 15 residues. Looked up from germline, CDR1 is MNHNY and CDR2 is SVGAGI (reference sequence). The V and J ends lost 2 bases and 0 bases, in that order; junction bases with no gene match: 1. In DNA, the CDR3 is TGTGCCAGCAGTTACGGGACAGGGTTGAACACTGAAGCTTTCTTT. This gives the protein CASSYGTGLNTEAFF.

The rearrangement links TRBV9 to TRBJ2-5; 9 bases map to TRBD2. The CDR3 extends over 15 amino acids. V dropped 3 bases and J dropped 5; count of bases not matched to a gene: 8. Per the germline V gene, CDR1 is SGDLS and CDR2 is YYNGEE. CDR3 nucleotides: TGTGCCAGCAGCGACGCGGGGGGGCCGGGGGAGACCCAGTACTTC. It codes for CASSDAGGPGETQYF.

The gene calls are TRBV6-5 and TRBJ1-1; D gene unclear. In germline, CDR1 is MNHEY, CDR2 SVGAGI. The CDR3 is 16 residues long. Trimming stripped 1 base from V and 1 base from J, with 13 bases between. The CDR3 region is CASSYFAGARNTEAFF. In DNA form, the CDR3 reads TGTGCCAGCAGTTACTTCGCAGGCGCGCGGAACACTGAAGCTTTCTTT.

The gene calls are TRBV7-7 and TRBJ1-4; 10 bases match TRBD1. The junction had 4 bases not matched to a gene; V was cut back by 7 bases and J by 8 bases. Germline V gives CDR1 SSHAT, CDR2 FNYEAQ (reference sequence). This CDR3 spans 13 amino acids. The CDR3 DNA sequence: TGTGCCAGCACGGGACAGGGGAACGAAAAACTGTTTTTT. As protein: CASTGQGNEKLFF.

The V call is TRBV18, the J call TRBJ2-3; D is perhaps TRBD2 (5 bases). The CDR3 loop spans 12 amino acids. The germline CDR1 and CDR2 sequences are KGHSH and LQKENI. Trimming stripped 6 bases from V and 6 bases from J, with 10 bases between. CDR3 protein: CASSSEADTQYF. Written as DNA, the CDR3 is TGTGCCAGCTCTTCGGAGGCCGATACGCAGTATTTT. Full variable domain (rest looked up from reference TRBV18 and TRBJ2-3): NAGVMQNPRHLVRRRGQEARLRCSPMKGHSHVYWYRQLPEEGLKFMVYLQKENIIDESGMPKERFSAEFPKEGPSILRIQQVVRGDSAAYFCASSSEADTQYFGPGTRLTVL.

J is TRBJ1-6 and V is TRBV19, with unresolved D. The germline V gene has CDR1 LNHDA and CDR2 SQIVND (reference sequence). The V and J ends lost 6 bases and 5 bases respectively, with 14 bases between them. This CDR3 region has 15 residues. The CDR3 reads CASRTTRRDNSPLHF. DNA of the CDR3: TGTGCCAGTAGGACAACTCGGAGGGATAATTCACCCCTCCACTTT.

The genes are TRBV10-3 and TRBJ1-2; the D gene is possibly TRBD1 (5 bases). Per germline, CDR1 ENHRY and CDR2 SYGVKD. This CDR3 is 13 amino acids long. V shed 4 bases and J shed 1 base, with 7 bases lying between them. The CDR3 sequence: CAISVDSNYGYTF. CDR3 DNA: TGTGCCATCAGTGTCGACAGTAACTATGGCTACACCTTC.

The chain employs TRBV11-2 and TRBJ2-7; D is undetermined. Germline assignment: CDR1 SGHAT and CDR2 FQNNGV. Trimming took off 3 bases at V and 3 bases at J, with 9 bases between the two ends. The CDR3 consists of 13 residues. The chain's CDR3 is CASSFSGIYEQYF. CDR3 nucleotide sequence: TGTGCCAGCAGCTTTTCCGGTATCTACGAGCAGTACTTC. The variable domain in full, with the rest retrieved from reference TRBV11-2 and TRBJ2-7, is EAGVAQSPRYKIIEKRQSVAFWCNPISGHATLYWYQQILGQGPKLLIQFQNNGVVDDSQLPKDRFSAERLKGVDSTLKIQPAKLEDSAVYLCASSFSGIYEQYFGPGTRLTVT.

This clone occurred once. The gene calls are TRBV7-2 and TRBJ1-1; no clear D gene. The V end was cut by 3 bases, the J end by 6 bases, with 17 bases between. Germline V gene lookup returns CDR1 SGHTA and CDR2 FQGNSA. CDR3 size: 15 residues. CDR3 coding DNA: TGTGCCAGCAGCTTCGGCGACGGAGTCGACGCTGAAGCTTTCTTT. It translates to CASSFGDGVDAEAFF.